This T cell receptor (beta chain) stems from a study of blood T cell repertoires in COVID-19. The CDR3 loop spans 11 amino acids. V lost 5 bases, J lost 4 bases, and 2 bases stayed unmatched. Germline V gene sequence: CDR1 GTSNPN, CDR2 SVGIG (reference sequence). Method: immunoSEQ multiplex PCR; TCRdb's copy keeps in-frame clones and lacks some. The data contain approximately 170,000 clones, approximately 89% of them singletons. The J gene is TRBJ2-7, the V gene TRBV30; 7 nucleotides align to TRBD1. What was sequenced was PBMCs or T cells enriched from blood (not recorded which). The receptor was isolated from a young woman who had recovered from COVID-19. The CDR3 reads CAWGTVYEQYF. The CDR3, as DNA: TGTGCCTGGGGGACAGTTTACGAGCAGTACTTC.